This TCR beta chain was identified during a study of T cells in Graves' hyperthyroidism and ophthalmopathy. Broader study findings: Blood also showed most of the thyroid clonotypes that were expanded above 0.001.

Stable Graves' hyperthyroidism meant no ophthalmopathy progression within 18 months. Patients aged 18 to 65 had newly diagnosed hyperthyroidism that had lasted under 2 months. In making diagnoses, clinical symptoms, serum thyroxine and TRAb, thyroid ultrasound and orbital computed tomography were all used. Remarks on this clonotype: Its specificity is unknown. Mismatch with germline at one junction end may stem from a read error.

The CDR3 covers 15 residues. Germline V gives CDR1 MNHEY, CDR2 SVGEGT. The investigators amplified TCR beta CDR3 regions from RNA transcripts. The study used the HTBI primer set for a first-round RT-PCR of the TCR CDR3. Each CDR3 protein is one row after TCRdb ran MiXCR on the multiplex PCR reads. This sample has approximately 98,000 distinct CDR3 sequences, with 35% to 50% found just once. The source material was peripheral blood or thyroid tissue (not recorded which). The J gene is TRBJ1-1, the V gene TRBV6-2 or TRBV6-3; weak D call: TRBD1 (6 bases). The source of this sequence is a woman in her twenties or thirties with Graves' hyperthyroidism. In nucleotides, the CDR3 is TGTGCCAGCAGGGGGGACACCCGTATAGGGACTGAGGCTTTCTTT. This codes for CASRGDTRIGTEAFF.